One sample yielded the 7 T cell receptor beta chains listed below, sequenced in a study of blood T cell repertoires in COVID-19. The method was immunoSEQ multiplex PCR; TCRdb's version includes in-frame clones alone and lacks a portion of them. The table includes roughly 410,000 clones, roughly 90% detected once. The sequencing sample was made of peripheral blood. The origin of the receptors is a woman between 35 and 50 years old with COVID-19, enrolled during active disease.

The DNA for the CDR3 is TGTGCCAGCAGCCCTTCAGCGGGAGAAGCATATGAGCAGTTCTTC. This translates into CASSPSAGEAYEQFF. This rearrangement joins TRBV7-2 to TRBJ2-1; 8 positions match TRBD2. The V gene's germline CDR1 is SGHTA and CDR2 FQGNSA. V was clipped by 5 bases and J by 8 bases; unmatched bases: 11. The CDR3 has 15 amino acids.

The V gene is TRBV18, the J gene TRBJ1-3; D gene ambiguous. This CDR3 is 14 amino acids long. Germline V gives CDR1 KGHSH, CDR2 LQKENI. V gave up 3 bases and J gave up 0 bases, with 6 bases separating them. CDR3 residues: CASSPGDSGNTIYF. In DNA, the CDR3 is TGTGCCAGCTCACCGGGAGACTCTGGAAACACCATATATTTT.

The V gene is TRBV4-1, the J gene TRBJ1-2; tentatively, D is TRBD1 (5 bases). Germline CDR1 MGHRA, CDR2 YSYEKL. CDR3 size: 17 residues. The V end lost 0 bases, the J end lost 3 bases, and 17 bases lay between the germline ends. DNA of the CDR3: TGCGCCAGCAGCCAAGATTCATTTGGGGGGTCCTACTATGGCTACACCTTC. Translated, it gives CASSQDSFGGSYYGYTF.

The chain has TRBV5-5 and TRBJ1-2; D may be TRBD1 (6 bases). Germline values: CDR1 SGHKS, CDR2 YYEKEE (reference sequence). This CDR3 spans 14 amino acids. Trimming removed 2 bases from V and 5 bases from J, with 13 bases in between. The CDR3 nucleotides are TGTGCCAGCAGCTTTAGCAGGGGCTCTTATGGCTACACCTTC. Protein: CASSFSRGSYGYTF.

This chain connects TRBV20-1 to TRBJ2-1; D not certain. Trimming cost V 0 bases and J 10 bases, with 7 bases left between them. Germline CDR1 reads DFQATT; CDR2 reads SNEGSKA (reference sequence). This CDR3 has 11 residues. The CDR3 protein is CSARDFREQFF. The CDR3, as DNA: TGCAGTGCTAGAGATTTCCGGGAGCAGTTCTTC.

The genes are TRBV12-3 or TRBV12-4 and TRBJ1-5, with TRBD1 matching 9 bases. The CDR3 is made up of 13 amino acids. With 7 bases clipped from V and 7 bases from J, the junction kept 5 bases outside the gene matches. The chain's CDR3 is CASTQDRGQPQHF. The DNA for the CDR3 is TGTGCCAGCACCCAGGACAGGGGCCAGCCCCAGCATTTT.

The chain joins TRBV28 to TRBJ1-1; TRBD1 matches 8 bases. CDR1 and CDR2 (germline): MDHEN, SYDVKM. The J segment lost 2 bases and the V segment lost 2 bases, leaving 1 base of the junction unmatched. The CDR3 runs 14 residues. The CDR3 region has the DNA TGTGCCAGCAGTTTAGACAGGGGAAACACTGAAGCTTTCTTT. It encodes CASSLDRGNTEAFF.